This entry is about one TCR beta chain. This clone was detected only a few times. The antigen this receptor binds is unknown. Base qualities were left out, and no much larger clone turns up one base away. There are 13 amino acids in the CDR3, from cysteine to phenylalanine inclusive. The retained sequence is limited to the CDR3, 39 bases, with the frame set at the first base. V lost 0 bases and J lost 9 bases; the stretch between them is 9 bases long. Looking up the germline V gene yields CDR1 MNHEY and CDR2 SVGEGT. This sample is drawn from a study of blood T cell repertoires in COVID-19 (dated by TCRdb to the early 2020s). For the study in its entirety: Collaborator samples came from the United States, Italy and Spain and covered acute and convalescent phases of COVID-19. The prospective study material was composed of cDNA or gDNA derived from T cells, B-cell-depleted T cells, or PBMCs. The dataset comprised deeply sampled blood TCRbeta repertoires from subjects exposed to, actively infected with, or recovered from COVID-19. A freely available public database, intended as a resource for researchers studying the immune response to SARS-CoV-2, is where the repertoires were released. The samples were drawn from the first 160 participants of the ongoing ImmuneRACE study and from more than 1,000 subjects provided by 6 global collaborators. Sample metadata almost always included a de-identified subject ID, COVID-19 status, age in years and sex. Where HLA class I and class II types were available, the types were taken from metadata supplied by the sample provider, not from assay-based typing. What the authors observed across the whole study: The amount of clinical and demographic metadata varied by source and participant and was provided uncurated.

The immunoSEQ Assay, a bias-controlled multiplex PCR, was used to amplify TCRbeta CDR3 regions from genomic DNA. In the paper's pipeline: Within the assay, amplification of reference gene primers was used to estimate how many nucleated cells each sample contained. To quantify the absolute abundance of each unique TCRbeta CDR3 rearrangement, sequence reads were collapsed and filtered. Productive Simpson clonality was computed per sample as the square root of Simpson's diversity index over productive rearrangements. TCRdb holds this immuneACCESS table with in-frame rearrangements only. Some clones are missing; in checked studies, unresolved V genes explain under half, and the rest has no known cause. V and J calls and clone size are those listed in that table; D and trimming were worked out from the DNA. The sample yields approximately 300,000 clones; about 88% were counted once. Together, the top ten hold 2% to 3% of the sample.

Participants in the prospective study were enrolled through a virtual design, were aged 18 to 89 years, and lived in approximately 25 United States geographic areas. Cohort assignment in the prospective study relied on participant-reported clinical history from a screening survey and a study questionnaire. ImmuneRACE Cohort 3 recovered participants were defined by two consecutive negative NP/OP PCR tests, healthcare professional clearance, or symptom resolution. In the prospective study, whole blood, serum and a nasopharyngeal or oropharyngeal swab were collected from each participant by mobile phlebotomists. Participants in the prospective study had the option to provide additional blood draws and questionnaires over a 2-month period. Before DNA extraction, blood samples from the prospective study were shipped at room temperature or frozen.

This receptor was taken from a man aged 60 to 69 who had recovered from COVID-19. This sequence uses TRBV6-2 or TRBV6-3 and TRBJ2-1; too little of a D gene remains to name it. Input material: PBMCs or T cells enriched from blood (not recorded which). The DNA reads TGTGCCAGCAGTTACTCATCTCCTCCTGAGCAGTTCTTC. Translated, this is CASSYSSPPEQFF.